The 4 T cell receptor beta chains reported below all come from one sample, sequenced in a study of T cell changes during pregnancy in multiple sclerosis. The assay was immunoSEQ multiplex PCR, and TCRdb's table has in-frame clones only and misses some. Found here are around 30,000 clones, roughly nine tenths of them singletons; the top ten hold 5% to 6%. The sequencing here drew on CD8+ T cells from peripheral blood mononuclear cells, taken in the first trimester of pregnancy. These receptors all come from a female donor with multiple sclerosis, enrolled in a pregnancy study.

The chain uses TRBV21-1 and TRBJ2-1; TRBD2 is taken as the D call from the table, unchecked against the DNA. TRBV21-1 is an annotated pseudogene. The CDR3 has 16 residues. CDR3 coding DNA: TGTGCCAGCAACATATTGGGACTAGCGGGACACAATGAGCAGTTCTTC. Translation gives CASNILGLAGHNEQFF.

The CDR3 sequence is CASSPKQGAVSYEQYF. The CDR3 DNA sequence: TGTGCCAGCAGTCCTAAACAGGGGGCGGTATCCTACGAGCAGTACTTC. The chain links TRBV27 to TRBJ2-7, with 9 bases that match TRBD1. V lost 5 bases, J lost 1 base, and 9 bases stayed unmatched. Germline loops: CDR1 MNHEY, CDR2 SMNVEV (reference sequence). The CDR3 is 16 amino acids.

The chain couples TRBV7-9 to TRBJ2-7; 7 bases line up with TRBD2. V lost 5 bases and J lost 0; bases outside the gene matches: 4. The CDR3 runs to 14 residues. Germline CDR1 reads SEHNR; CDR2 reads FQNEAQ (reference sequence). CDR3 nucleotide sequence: TGTGCCAGCAGCCGGACTAGTGCCTCCTACGAGCAGTACTTC. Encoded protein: CASSRTSASYEQYF.

CDR3 nucleotides: TGTGCCAGTAGTATAGATCTTGAGGAAAGGAGCACTGAAGCTTTCTTT. Amino acids: CASSIDLEERSTEAFF. The chain couples TRBV19 to TRBJ1-1; D unresolved. The germline CDR1 and CDR2 sequences are LNHDA and SQIVND (reference sequence). Trimming removed 0 bases from V and 4 bases from J, with 15 bases in between. This CDR3 comprises 16 residues.